These 5 T cell receptor beta chains share one sample of origin, sequenced in a study of cytomegalovirus exposure and HLA in healthy donors. 60 Vbeta and 13 Jbeta primers were used in PCR. TCRdb's table, derived via immunoSEQ multiplex PCR, lists solely in-frame clones and lacks some. This table has 150,000 or so clones, approximately 80% appearing once. The sequenced material came from PBMCs. The receptors originated from a woman younger than 30 in good health and CMV-seronegative.

The chain uses TRBV30 and TRBJ2-1; D may be TRBD1 (6 bases). Per germline, CDR1 GTSNPN and CDR2 SVGIG (reference sequence). Trimming took 3 bases from V and 12 from J, leaving 18 bases between them. This CDR3 comprises 13 residues. CDR3 nucleotide sequence: TGTGCCTGGAGGGGGTCAGAAGGGGGATGGCAGTTCTTC. This encodes CAWRGSEGGWQFF.

Points on this clone: The same CDR3 can be traced to other DNA sequences in this sample. V gene TRBV7-2 combines with J gene TRBJ2-7; TRBD1 aligns across 7 bases. The J segment lost 0 bases and the V segment lost 3 bases, leaving 5 bases of the junction unmatched. Germline loops: CDR1 SGHTA, CDR2 FQGNSA. The CDR3 totals 15 residues. CDR3 sequence: CASSFSTGSSYEQYF. DNA for the CDR3: TGTGCCAGCAGCTTCTCGACAGGGAGCTCCTACGAGCAGTACTTC.

This clone has just a few counts. The J gene is TRBJ2-1, the V gene TRBV5-4; D not certain. Trimming removed 1 base at V and 5 bases at J, with 7 bases between. CDR1 and CDR2 from the germline V gene are SGHNT and YYREEE (reference sequence). This CDR3 comprises 13 residues. The CDR3, as DNA: TGTGCCAGCAGCTTGAGTCTAAACAATGAGCAGTTCTTC. Translated, it gives CASSLSLNNEQFF.

Only a few counts were recorded for this clone. The chain is built from TRBV6-1 and TRBJ2-7; 7 nucleotides align to TRBD2. J lost 4 bases, V lost 4 bases, and 10 bases had no gene match. The CDR3 has 15 amino acids. Germline V lookup: CDR1 MNHNS, CDR2 SASEGT. CDR3 coding DNA: TGTGCCAGCAGTGCAGGCTCCGGGGGGATTTACGAGCAGTACTTC. This gives the protein CASSAGSGGIYEQYF.

The chain joins TRBV27 to TRBJ2-7, with a possible D match to TRBD2 (6 bases). V was clipped by 5 bases and J by 5 bases, with 19 bases between them. Germline CDR1 and CDR2: MNHEY and SMNVEV (reference sequence). This CDR3 is 15 amino acids long. The CDR3: CASSHLSSVYHEQYF. The CDR3 DNA follows: TGTGCCAGCAGTCATCTGTCTAGCGTTTATCACGAGCAGTACTTC.